This TCR beta chain is from a study of OX40 agonist ivuxolimab in advanced cancers. Clones were read by immunoSEQ multiplex PCR, and TCRdb kept only the in-frame ones, dropping some. The repertoire has approximately 11,000 clones, around 84% of them found once; the top ten carry roughly 8.3%. The CDR3 extends over 13 amino acids. Trimming shortened V by 1 base and J by 6 bases, and 7 bases separated the two germline ends. Germline V gene sequence: CDR1 MGHRA, CDR2 YSYEKL. The source was CD4+ or CD8+ T cells sorted from blood, collected in a trial of the OX40 agonist ivuxolimab. The rearrangement joins TRBV4-1 to TRBJ2-4; D is undetermined. The sequence derives from an adult with an advanced solid tumor such as melanoma, head and neck, liver or kidney cancer. The DNA of the CDR3 is TGCGCCAGCAGCCAAGTGGGCAGAAACATTCAGTACTTC. Its translation is CASSQVGRNIQYF.